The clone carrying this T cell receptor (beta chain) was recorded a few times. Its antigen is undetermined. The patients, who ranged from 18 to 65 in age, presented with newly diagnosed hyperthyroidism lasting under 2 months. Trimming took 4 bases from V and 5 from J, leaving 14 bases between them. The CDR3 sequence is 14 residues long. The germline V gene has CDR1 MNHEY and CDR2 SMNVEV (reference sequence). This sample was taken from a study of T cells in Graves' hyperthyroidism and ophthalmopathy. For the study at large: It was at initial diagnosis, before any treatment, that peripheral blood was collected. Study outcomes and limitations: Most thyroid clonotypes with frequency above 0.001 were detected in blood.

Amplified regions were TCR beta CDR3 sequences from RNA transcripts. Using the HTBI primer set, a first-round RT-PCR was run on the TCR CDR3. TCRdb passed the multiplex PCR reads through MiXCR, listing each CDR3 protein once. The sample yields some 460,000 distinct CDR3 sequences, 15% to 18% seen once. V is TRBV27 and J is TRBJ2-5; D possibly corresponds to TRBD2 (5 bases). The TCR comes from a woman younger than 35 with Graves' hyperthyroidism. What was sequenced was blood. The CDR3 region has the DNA TGTGCCAGCAGTTACGAGGGTGTCTGGGAGACCCAGTACTTC. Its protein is CASSYEGVWETQYF.